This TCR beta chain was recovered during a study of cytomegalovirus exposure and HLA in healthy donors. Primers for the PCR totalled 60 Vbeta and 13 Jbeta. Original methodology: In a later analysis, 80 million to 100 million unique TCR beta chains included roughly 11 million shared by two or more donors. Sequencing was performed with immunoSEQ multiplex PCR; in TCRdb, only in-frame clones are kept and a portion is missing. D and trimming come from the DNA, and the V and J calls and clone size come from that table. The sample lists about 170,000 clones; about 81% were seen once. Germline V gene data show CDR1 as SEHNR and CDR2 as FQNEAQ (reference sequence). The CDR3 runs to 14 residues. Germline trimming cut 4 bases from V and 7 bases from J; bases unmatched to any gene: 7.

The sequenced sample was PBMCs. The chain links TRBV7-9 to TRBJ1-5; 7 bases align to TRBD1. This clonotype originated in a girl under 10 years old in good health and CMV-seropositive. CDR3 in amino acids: CASSSSTGPQPQHF. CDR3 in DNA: TGTGCCAGCAGCTCATCGACAGGGCCACAGCCCCAGCATTTT. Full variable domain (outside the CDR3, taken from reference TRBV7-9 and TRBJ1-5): DTGVSQNPRHKITKRGQNVTFRCDPISEHNRLYWYRQTLGQGPEFLTYFQNEAQLEKSRLLSDRFSAERPKGSFSTLEIQRTEQGDSAMYLCASSSSTGPQPQHFGDGTRLSIL.